These 31 T cell receptor beta chains share one sample of origin, sequenced in a study of control samples from healthy donors and cancer patients. Repertoires were generated with immunoSEQ multiplex PCR, while TCRdb's copy carries only in-frame clones and drops some. The sample comprises over 75,000 clones, approximately 82% of which are singletons, and roughly 2% rests with the top ten. The specimen sequenced was blood. The receptors come from a man in his sixties in good health.

The rearrangement links TRBV9 to TRBJ2-1; 11 bases line up with TRBD2. CDR3 length: 15 amino acids. Germline CDR1 SGDLS, CDR2 YYNGEE. The junction had 7 bases not matched to a gene; V was cut back by 5 bases and J by 6 bases. The CDR3 here is CASRGGGLAGNEQFF. For the CDR3, the DNA is TGTGCCAGCAGAGGGGGCGGACTAGCGGGCAATGAGCAGTTCTTC.

V and J are TRBV27 and TRBJ1-4; unclear D gene. CDR3 length equals 14 residues. The V and J ends lost 3 bases and 0 bases respectively, with 5 bases between them. From germline, CDR1 is MNHEY and CDR2 SMNVEV (reference sequence). For the CDR3, the DNA is TGTGCCAGCAGTTTGGGTGCAACTAATGAAAAACTGTTTTTT. Its translation: CASSLGATNEKLFF.

The chain uses TRBV5-4 and TRBJ2-3, with 7 bases aligning to TRBD2. The CDR3 length is 16 residues. V gave up 4 bases and J gave up 0 bases; unmatched junction bases: 8. Germline V gene sequence: CDR1 SGHNT, CDR2 YYREEE (reference sequence). This CDR3 reads CASSPSGLISTDTQYF. For the CDR3, the DNA is TGTGCCAGCAGCCCCTCGGGACTAATCAGCACAGATACGCAGTATTTT.

This clone was detected once. The rearrangement joins TRBV29-1 to TRBJ1-1; D remains ambiguous. CDR1 SQVTM and CDR2 ANQGSEA come from the germline V gene. This CDR3 region has 14 residues. Trimming pared 1 base from V and 5 bases from J, leaving 14 bases between. CDR3 in DNA: TGCAGCGTTGAAGTGTCAGGTAGTGGAACTGAAGCTTTCTTT. Translation: CSVEVSGSGTEAFF.

The genes are TRBV11-2 and TRBJ1-1; possible D gene TRBD1, 5 bases. The CDR3 runs 17 residues. CDR1 and CDR2 (germline): SGHAT, FQNNGV. V was cut by 0 bases and J by 0 bases, with 14 bases left in between. Here the CDR3 reads CASSLEWGRNMNTEAFF. The DNA for the CDR3 is TGTGCCAGCAGCTTAGAGTGGGGACGGAACATGAACACTGAAGCTTTCTTT. Full variable domain (rest looked up from reference TRBV11-2 and TRBJ1-1): EAGVAQSPRYKIIEKRQSVAFWCNPISGHATLYWYQQILGQGPKLLIQFQNNGVVDDSQLPKDRFSAERLKGVDSTLKIQPAKLEDSAVYLCASSLEWGRNMNTEAFFGQGTRLTVV.

The chain is built from TRBV12-5 and TRBJ2-1, with 12 bases fitting TRBD2. CDR1 and CDR2 from the germline V gene are LGHNT and FRNRAP. The CDR3 extends over 13 amino acids. The V gene end was trimmed by 5 bases and the J gene end by 9 bases; junction bases not matched to a gene: 2. The CDR3: CASGPGLAGEQFF. Here the CDR3 DNA reads TGTGCTAGTGGTCCGGGACTAGCGGGTGAGCAGTTCTTC.

The rearrangement joins TRBV11-2 to TRBJ2-1, with a tentative D call TRBD1 (6 bases). This CDR3 is built from 18 residues. V lost 0 bases, J lost 5 bases, and 20 bases lay in between. Germline lookup yields CDR1 SGHAT and CDR2 FQNNGV. DNA of the CDR3: TGTGCCAGCAGCTTAGATCCGTCGGACAGTACCTTAGACAATGAGCAGTTCTTC. This codes for CASSLDPSDSTLDNEQFF.

The J gene is TRBJ1-4, the V gene TRBV28; 7 bases match TRBD1. J was trimmed by 8 bases and V by 5 bases; bases with no gene match: 11. CDR1 MDHEN and CDR2 SYDVKM come from the germline V gene. This CDR3 has 15 amino acids. The CDR3 loop is CASSQGQVGGEKLFF. The CDR3 nucleotides are TGTGCCAGCAGTCAAGGACAGGTGGGGGGGGAAAAACTGTTTTTT.

J is TRBJ2-5 and V is TRBV7-9; no clear D gene. With 3 bases removed from V and 0 bases from J, the gap between germline ends came to 8 bases. Germline loops: CDR1 SEHNR, CDR2 FQNEAQ (reference sequence). The length of the CDR3 is 14 residues. CDR3 in DNA: TGTGCCAGCAGCTTTAGACATTACCAAGAGACCCAGTACTTC. Protein product: CASSFRHYQETQYF.

This rearrangement joins TRBV13 to TRBJ2-3, with 11 positions matching TRBD2. V shed 5 bases, J shed 2 bases, and the junction held 9 bases outside the gene matches. Germline CDR1 PRHDT, CDR2 FYEKMQ (reference sequence). This CDR3 region has 17 residues. CDR3 in amino acids: CASSPPLAGAYTDTQYF. CDR3 coding DNA: TGTGCCAGCAGCCCCCCACTAGCGGGGGCCTACACAGATACGCAGTATTTT. Variable domain in full (rest from reference TRBV13 and TRBJ2-3): AAGVIQSPRHLIKEKRETATLKCYPIPRHDTVYWYQQGPGQDPQFLISFYEKMQSDKGSIPDRFSAQQFSDYHSELNMSSLELGDSALYFCASSPPLAGAYTDTQYFGPGTRLTVL.

This rearrangement joins TRBV7-8 to TRBJ2-7; 12 bases fit TRBD2. This CDR3 comprises 16 residues. J lost 9 bases, V lost 1 base, and 10 bases had no gene match. Germline CDR1 and CDR2: SGHVS and FQNEAQ. The CDR3 region is CASSLGLAGAPEMQYF. CDR3 sequence (DNA): TGTGCCAGCAGCTTAGGACTAGCGGGAGCCCCTGAAATGCAGTACTTC.

Written as DNA, the CDR3 is TGTGCCAGCGTGGGAACTAGCGGGGGGCAGGGTGAGCAGTTCTTC. Protein: CASVGTSGGQGEQFF. V usage is TRBV2 and J usage is TRBJ2-1, with 12 bases aligning to TRBD2. The junction had 11 bases not matched to a gene; V was cut back by 8 bases and J by 9 bases. This CDR3 spans 15 amino acids. The germline gives CDR1 SNHLY, CDR2 FYNNEI.

J is TRBJ2-1 and V is TRBV12-5; 11 positions match TRBD1. The CDR3 covers 14 residues. V shed 4 bases, J shed 7 bases, and the junction held 3 bases outside the gene matches. CDR1 and CDR2 (germline): LGHNT, FRNRAP. CDR3 nucleotides: TGTGCTAGTGGTTCCGGACAGGGGGCGAATGAGCAGTTCTTC. Its protein is CASGSGQGANEQFF. Together with reference TRBV12-5 and TRBJ2-1, the CDR3 gives the full variable domain: DARVTQTPRHKVTEMGQEVTMRCQPILGHNTVFWYRQTMMQGLELLAYFRNRAPLDDSGMPKDRFSAEMPDATLATLKIQPSEPRDSAVYFCASGSGQGANEQFFGPGTRLTVL.

The gene calls are TRBV12-1 and TRBJ1-5; the D call of TRBD1 is as the table states it, not checked on the DNA. TRBV12-1 is described as a pseudogene. The CDR3 length is 15 residues. The CDR3 DNA reads TGTGCCAGCAGCTTTGTGACGACACGTCTGTGGCCCCAGCATTTT. It is translated as CASSFVTTRLWPQHF.

J is TRBJ2-7 and V is TRBV30; no definite D call. Per germline, CDR1 GTSNPN and CDR2 SVGIG (reference sequence). This CDR3 spans 13 amino acids. With 0 bases removed from V and 2 bases from J, the gap between germline ends came to 8 bases. The CDR3 loop reads CAWSVISTYEQYF. CDR3 DNA sequence: TGTGCCTGGAGTGTAATTTCCACCTACGAGCAGTACTTC.

The chain is built from TRBV27 and TRBJ2-7, with 7 nucleotides matching TRBD1. Germline V gene data show CDR1 as MNHEY and CDR2 as SMNVEV (reference sequence). The CDR3 has 17 residues. J lost 2 bases, V lost 0 bases, and 10 bases had no gene match. Written as DNA, the CDR3 is TGTGCCAGCAGTTTATCCCTCGACAGGGCTATCACCTACGAGCAGTACTTC. This gives the protein CASSLSLDRAITYEQYF.

This chain uses TRBV11-1 with TRBJ2-7; TRBD1 matches at 9 bases. After removal of 3 bases from V and 6 bases from J, the junction contained 6 bases not matched to a gene. Germline CDR1 and CDR2: SGHAT and FQDESV (reference sequence). CDR3 size: 14 residues. CDR3 sequence (DNA): TGTGCCAGCAGCTTCCAGGGACAGGGAGCCGAGCAGTACTTC. Translating it yields CASSFQGQGAEQYF.

This clone was picked up a small number of times. The chain employs TRBV5-1 and TRBJ1-3; possibly TRBD1 for D (5 bases). The CDR3 is 15 residues long. In germline, CDR1 is SGHRS, CDR2 YFSETQ. V was cut by 1 base and J by 6 bases, with 14 bases left in between. In DNA form, the CDR3 reads TGCGCCAGCAGCTTGACTCAGGGATTAGCAAACACCATATATTTT. Translation: CASSLTQGLANTIYF. The whole variable domain, filled in from reference TRBV5-1 and TRBJ1-3, reads KAGVTQTPRYLIKTRGQQVTLSCSPISGHRSVSWYQQTPGQGLQFLFEYFSETQRNKGNFPGRFSGRQFSNSRSEMNVSTLELGDSALYLCASSLTQGLANTIYFGEGSWLTVV.

The V gene is TRBV5-5, the J gene TRBJ2-1; D is possibly TRBD1 or TRBD2 (5 bases each). This CDR3 is built from 16 residues. The V end lost 0 bases, the J end lost 3 bases, and 13 bases lay between the germline ends. CDR1 and CDR2 from the germline V gene are SGHKS and YYEKEE (reference sequence). CDR3 coding DNA: TGTGCCAGCAGCTTGGCCGGGACGACCAACTACAATGAGCAGTTCTTC. Its translation is CASSLAGTTNYNEQFF.

V and J are TRBV5-4 and TRBJ2-7; 10 nucleotides align to TRBD1. The CDR3 contains 15 residues. The V segment lost 0 bases and the J segment 7 bases; nucleotides outside the gene matches: 7. Per the germline V gene, CDR1 is SGHNT and CDR2 is YYREEE (reference sequence). The CDR3 DNA follows: TGTGCCAGCAGCTTGGCCGGGACAGGGGCCGCGGAGCAGTACTTC. This sequence encodes CASSLAGTGAAEQYF.

The V call is TRBV4-2, the J call TRBJ2-5, with D hard to call. The CDR3 contains 13 residues. V was cut by 0 bases and J by 6 bases, with 8 bases left in between. Germline V lookup: CDR1 LGHNA, CDR2 YNFKEQ. CDR3 loop: CASSQDTLQTQYF. The DNA of the CDR3 is TGTGCCAGCAGCCAAGATACCCTCCAGACCCAGTACTTC.

The chain links TRBV19 to TRBJ2-1, with D unresolved. This CDR3 has 12 residues. Germline V gives CDR1 LNHDA, CDR2 SQIVND (reference sequence). V lost 4 bases and J 6 bases, leaving 7 bases between the germline ends. CDR3 bases: TGTGCCAGTAGTAGGGCAGGCAATGAGCAGTTCTTC. Protein: CASSRAGNEQFF.

This clone was detected only a few times. This chain uses TRBV5-1 with TRBJ2-1, with TRBD2 identical over 11 bases. In germline, CDR1 is SGHRS, CDR2 YFSETQ. The CDR3 is made up of 16 amino acids. The V and J ends lost 3 bases and 5 bases, in that order; junction bases with no gene match: 7. CDR3 sequence (DNA): TGCGCCAGCAGCTACGACGGGACTAGCGGTGACAATGAGCAGTTCTTC. It translates to CASSYDGTSGDNEQFF.

The rearrangement uses TRBV7-9 and TRBJ2-2; unclear D gene. This CDR3 has 16 amino acids. V lost 5 bases, J lost 2 bases, and 15 bases lay in between. Germline lookup yields CDR1 SEHNR and CDR2 FQNEAQ (reference sequence). The CDR3 reads CASSLFGPSNTGELFF. The CDR3 bases are TGTGCCAGCAGCCTATTTGGACCGTCCAACACCGGGGAGCTGTTTTTT.

Only one count was recorded for this clone. The chain recombines TRBV7-9 with TRBJ2-1; D gene ambiguous. The CDR3 is made up of 15 amino acids. V lost 2 bases and J 3 bases, leaving 11 bases between the germline ends. Germline assignment: CDR1 SEHNR and CDR2 FQNEAQ (reference sequence). CDR3 in DNA: TGTGCCAGCAGCTTAACAAACGCATTCTACAATGAGCAGTTCTTC. Encoded protein: CASSLTNAFYNEQFF.

The chain recombines TRBV4-1 with TRBJ2-7; D is possibly TRBD1 (5 bases). The CDR3 is 15 residues long. With 1 base removed from V and 1 base from J, the gap between germline ends came to 11 bases. In germline, CDR1 is MGHRA, CDR2 YSYEKL. CDR3 DNA: TGCGCCAGCAGCCAAGCCGGTACAGGTTCCTACGAGCAGTACTTC. Its protein product is CASSQAGTGSYEQYF.

The genes are TRBV30 and TRBJ1-5; D is undetermined. The V end lost 4 bases, the J end lost 1 base, and 11 bases lay between the germline ends. The CDR3 has 14 residues. CDR1 GTSNPN and CDR2 SVGIG come from the germline V gene (reference sequence). Written as DNA, the CDR3 is TGTGCCTGGACGCCAGGCCAAAGCAATCAGCCCCAGCATTTT. Translated, it gives CAWTPGQSNQPQHF.

This clone has more than one count but fewer than ten. This chain links TRBV29-1 with TRBJ1-2; no definite D call. The CDR3 is 13 amino acids. Germline CDR1 SQVTM, CDR2 ANQGSEA. Trimming cost V 6 bases and J 3 bases, with 14 bases left between them. The CDR3 bases are TGCAGCGTGTATCCGGGCCCTGACTATGGCTACACCTTC. Amino acids: CSVYPGPDYGYTF. The variable domain in full, with the rest retrieved from reference TRBV29-1 and TRBJ1-2, is SAVISQKPSRDICQRGTSLTIQCQVDSQVTMMFWYRQQPGQSLTLIATANQGSEATYESGFVIDKFPISRPNLTFSTLTVSNMSPEDSSIYLCSVYPGPDYGYTFGSGTRLTVV.

V is TRBV6-5 and J is TRBJ2-1, with TRBD2 identical over 7 bases. The V segment lost 2 bases and the J segment 1 base; nucleotides outside the gene matches: 5. This CDR3 contains 16 residues. Germline V gene lookup returns CDR1 MNHEY and CDR2 SVGAGI. The CDR3 DNA sequence: TGTGCCAGCAGTTACCGCGGGAGCAAGTCCTACAATGAGCAGTTCTTC. Residues: CASSYRGSKSYNEQFF.

This clone occurred once. The V call is TRBV5-1, the J call TRBJ1-2; no clear D. Deletions cut 0 bases from V and 2 bases from J, with 8 bases between. CDR1 and CDR2 from the germline V gene are SGHRS and YFSETQ. The CDR3 sequence is 14 residues long. The CDR3 coding sequence is TGCGCCAGCAGCTTGGTCGGGGTCAACTATGGCTACACCTTC. Encoded protein: CASSLVGVNYGYTF.

The gene calls are TRBV18 and TRBJ2-7; the D call may be TRBD1 or TRBD2 (5 bases each). Germline values: CDR1 KGHSH, CDR2 LQKENI. V was pared by 2 bases and J by 4 bases, with 12 bases between. The CDR3 is made up of 14 amino acids. The CDR3 bases are TGTGCCAGCTCACCAGGGACGCCGGCTTACGAGCAGTACTTC. It encodes CASSPGTPAYEQYF. Using reference TRBV18 and TRBJ2-7 for the parts outside the CDR3, the full variable domain is NAGVMQNPRHLVRRRGQEARLRCSPMKGHSHVYWYRQLPEEGLKFMVYLQKENIIDESGMPKERFSAEFPKEGPSILRIQQVVRGDSAAYFCASSPGTPAYEQYFGPGTRLTVT.